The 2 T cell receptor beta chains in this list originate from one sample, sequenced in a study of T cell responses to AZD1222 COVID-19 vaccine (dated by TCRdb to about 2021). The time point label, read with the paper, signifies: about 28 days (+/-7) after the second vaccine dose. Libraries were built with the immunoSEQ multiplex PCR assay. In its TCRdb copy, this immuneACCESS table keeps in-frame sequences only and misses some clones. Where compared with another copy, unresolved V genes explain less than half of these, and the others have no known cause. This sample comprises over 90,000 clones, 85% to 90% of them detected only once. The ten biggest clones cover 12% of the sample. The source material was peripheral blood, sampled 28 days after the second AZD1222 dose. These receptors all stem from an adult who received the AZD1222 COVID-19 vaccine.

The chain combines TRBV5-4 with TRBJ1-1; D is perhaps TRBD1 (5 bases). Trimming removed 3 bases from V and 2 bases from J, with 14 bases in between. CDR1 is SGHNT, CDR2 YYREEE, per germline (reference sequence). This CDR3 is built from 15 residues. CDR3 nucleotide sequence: TGTGCCAGCAGCTGGGGGGGGTTGGGCAACACTGAAGCTTTCTTT. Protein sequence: CASSWGGLGNTEAFF.

The CDR3 nucleotides are TGTGCCAGCAGCATACTAGCGGGAGGGCATAAAGATGAGCAGTTCTTC. Translated, it gives CASSILAGGHKDEQFF. This chain uses TRBV13 with TRBJ2-1, with TRBD2 matching over 13 bases. This CDR3 is 16 amino acids long. In germline, CDR1 is PRHDT, CDR2 FYEKMQ (reference sequence). The V segment lost 5 bases and the J segment 8 bases; nucleotides outside the gene matches: 9.